Each of the 12 T cell receptor beta chains below was sequenced from the same sample in a study of shared clonotypes between healthy human individuals. The data were produced by immunoSEQ multiplex PCR, yet TCRdb's version contains in-frame clones alone and is incomplete. The sample consists of 2 million to 2.5 million clones, 85% to 95% of them appearing once. Sequenced: naive CD4+ T cells from PBMCs. This sample's subset: CD45RA+ positively selected. The receptors shown here come from a man between 18 and 35 years old in good health. Some clones in this sample may be carry-over from other donors' samples.

The rearrangement joins TRBV5-4 to TRBJ2-7; no reliable D call. Trimming shortened V by 1 base and J by 4 bases, and 15 bases separated the two germline ends. This CDR3 has 15 residues. Per the germline V gene, CDR1 is SGHNT and CDR2 is YYREEE (reference sequence). CDR3 protein: CASSLSSGFGYEQYF. The CDR3 DNA sequence: TGTGCCAGCAGCTTGTCGTCAGGTTTCGGGTACGAGCAGTACTTC.

The chain couples TRBV6-5 to TRBJ2-7; D may be TRBD1 (5 bases). The germline gives CDR1 MNHEY, CDR2 SVGAGI. This CDR3 has 13 amino acids. V lost 2 bases and J 7 bases, leaving 12 bases between the germline ends. As DNA, the CDR3 is TGTGCCAGCAGTTACAGGGGCTTTGAGGAGCAGTACTTC. Translation gives CASSYRGFEEQYF.

This clone was counted a single time. This sequence joins TRBV9 and TRBJ1-2; TRBD1 is a possible D gene (5 bases). The length of the CDR3 is 12 residues. V dropped 4 bases and J dropped 8 bases, with 12 bases sitting between them. Germline CDR1 SGDLS, CDR2 YYNGEE. The CDR3 nucleotides are TGTGCCAGCAGCACGCACCCAGGGGGCTACACCTTC. It encodes CASSTHPGGYTF. The complete variable domain, with remaining parts taken from reference TRBV9 and TRBJ1-2, reads DSGVTQTPKHLITATGQRVTLRCSPRSGDLSVYWYQQSLDQGLQFLIQYYNGEERAKGNILERFSAQQFPDLHSELNLSSLELGDSALYFCASSTHPGGYTFGSGTRLTVV.

The chain links TRBV4-3 to TRBJ2-2, with 9 positions matching TRBD1. Trimming took 4 bases from V and 4 from J; bases not matched to a gene: 16. Germline CDR1 is LGHNA and CDR2 is YSLEER. This CDR3 spans 19 amino acids. The chain's CDR3 is CASSPQGGTGTGFTGELFF. The CDR3 DNA follows: TGCGCCAGCAGCCCTCAAGGGGGGACCGGGACAGGGTTCACCGGGGAGCTGTTTTTT.

The chain combines TRBV6-1 with TRBJ2-1; 7 bases map to TRBD1. In germline, CDR1 is MNHNS, CDR2 SASEGT. V lost 3 bases and J lost 7; bases outside the gene matches: 3. This CDR3 spans 13 amino acids. CDR3 sequence (DNA): TGTGCCAGCAGTGAGACAGGGTGGAATGAGCAGTTCTTC. Amino acids: CASSETGWNEQFF.

V is TRBV4-3 and J is TRBJ2-1; 10 bases are shared with TRBD1. Germline V CDR1 and CDR2: LGHNA, YSLEER. The CDR3 covers 16 residues. Trimming took 0 bases from V and 6 from J; bases not matched to a gene: 5. CDR3 protein: CASSQDPGQGFNEQFF. The CDR3 DNA follows: TGCGCCAGCAGCCAAGACCCGGGACAGGGGTTCAATGAGCAGTTCTTC.

A few counts support this clone. CDR3 protein: CATARDRGYYEQYF. The CDR3, as DNA: TGTGCCACCGCAAGGGACAGGGGCTACTACGAGCAGTACTTC. The chain has TRBV15 and TRBJ2-7; 10 positions agree with TRBD1. V dropped 8 bases and J dropped 3; count of bases not matched to a gene: 7. The CDR3 extends over 14 amino acids. The germline CDR1 and CDR2 sequences are LNHNV and YYDKDF (reference sequence).

The rearrangement uses TRBV7-9 and TRBJ2-2; possibly TRBD1 for D (5 bases). V was pared by 1 base and J by 6 bases, with 9 bases between. This CDR3 region has 14 residues. Germline lookup yields CDR1 SEHNR and CDR2 FQNEAQ (reference sequence). CDR3 coding DNA: TGTGCCAGCAGCTTAGTCTCAGGGCCCGGGGAGCTGTTTTTT. Translation gives CASSLVSGPGELFF.

A remark on this clone: Other DNA variants within this sample encode the same CDR3. The chain links TRBV18 to TRBJ1-4; 8 nucleotides align to TRBD1. Germline assignment: CDR1 KGHSH and CDR2 LQKENI. This CDR3 comprises 15 residues. With V trimmed by 3 bases and J by 4 bases, 4 bases remained unmatched. The CDR3 DNA reads TGTGCCAGCTCACCCGGACAGGGACGTAATGAAAAACTGTTTTTT. Amino acid sequence: CASSPGQGRNEKLFF.

V gene TRBV6-1 combines with J gene TRBJ1-1, with a possible D match to TRBD1 (5 bases). CDR3 length equals 14 residues. The germline CDR1 and CDR2 sequences are MNHNS and SASEGT. The V gene lost 4 bases and the J gene lost 2 bases, with 11 bases spanning the gap. CDR3 sequence: CASSGGTGNTEAFF. CDR3 nucleotides: TGTGCCAGCAGTGGCGGGACGGGCAACACTGAAGCTTTCTTT.

The chain carries TRBV6-5 and TRBJ2-3, with a possible D match to TRBD1 (5 bases). This CDR3 spans 15 amino acids. Germline V lookup: CDR1 MNHEY, CDR2 SVGAGI. The V end lost 2 bases, the J end lost 5 bases, and 14 bases lay between the germline ends. The CDR3 spells CASSYTHLGEDTQYF. The DNA for the CDR3 is TGTGCCAGCAGTTACACCCACCTAGGGGAAGATACGCAGTATTTT.

This clone was seen a handful of times. V usage is TRBV2 and J usage is TRBJ1-1; 7 bases line up with TRBD1. Germline V gives CDR1 SNHLY, CDR2 FYNNEI. With V trimmed by 9 bases and J by 4 bases, 17 bases remained unmatched. This CDR3 spans 16 amino acids. The CDR3 nucleotides read TGTGCCAGGGGGGCCCAGGCAGGGGGGCGCGGCACTGAAGCTTTCTTT. Translating gives CARGAQAGGRGTEAFF. The full variable domain, rest sourced from reference TRBV2 and TRBJ1-1, is EPEVTQTPSHQVTQMGQEVILRCVPISNHLYFYWYRQILGQKVEFLVSFYNNEISEKSEIFDDQFSVERPDGSNFTLKIRSTKLEDSAMYFCARGAQAGGRGTEAFFGQGTRLTVV.